The 15 T cell receptor beta chains below all came from one sample that was sequenced in a study of blood T cell repertoires in COVID-19. Measured with immunoSEQ multiplex PCR; TCRdb has only the in-frame clones, and not every one. The data show around 250,000 clones, with roughly 89% seen just once and 2.1% held by the top ten. The source material was peripheral blood. The receptors shown here come from a woman between 55 and 75 years old with COVID-19, enrolled during active disease.

The chain uses TRBV14 and TRBJ2-7; D call uncertain. Germline lookup yields CDR1 SGHDN and CDR2 FVKESK. V was cut by 2 bases and J by 5 bases, with 7 bases left in between. The CDR3 spans 12 residues. CDR3 loop: CASSQISHEQYF. DNA for the CDR3: TGTGCCAGCAGCCAAATCTCTCACGAGCAGTACTTC.

This chain links TRBV2 with TRBJ1-2; 9 nucleotides match TRBD1. The CDR3 extends over 13 amino acids. V lost 7 bases, J lost 3 bases, and 3 bases stayed unmatched. The germline V gene has CDR1 SNHLY and CDR2 FYNNEI. DNA for the CDR3: TGTGCCAGCATCAGGGACAGGGACTATGGCTACACCTTC. This translates into CASIRDRDYGYTF.

V gene TRBV11-2 combines with J gene TRBJ2-5; no firm D call. V shed 5 bases and J shed 3 bases, with 10 bases lying between them. CDR1 SGHAT and CDR2 FQNNGV come from the germline V gene. The CDR3 is 13 residues long. CDR3 DNA sequence: TGTGCCAGCAGCCAGACTCCCGAAGAGACCCAGTACTTC. Translation gives CASSQTPEETQYF.

The CDR3 coding sequence is TGTGCCAGCAGCTTGGCCCCAGGGACTAATGAAAAACTGTTTTTT. Amino acid sequence: CASSLAPGTNEKLFF. The rearrangement links TRBV5-5 to TRBJ1-4, with TRBD1 as a possible D gene (5 bases). The CDR3 spans 15 residues. Looked up from germline, CDR1 is SGHKS and CDR2 is YYEKEE (reference sequence). V lost 0 bases to trimming and J lost 2 bases, with 8 bases between them.

The CDR3 DNA follows: TGTGCCAGCAGCGTAGCTTTTAGCGGGGGCTTTGGTACGCAGTATTTT. Translating it yields CASSVAFSGGFGTQYF. The rearrangement uses TRBV9 and TRBJ2-3; 9 bases align to TRBD2. CDR1 is SGDLS, CDR2 YYNGEE, per germline. Germline trimming cut 0 bases from V and 8 bases from J; bases unmatched to any gene: 10. CDR3 size: 16 residues. The full variable domain, rest sourced from reference TRBV9 and TRBJ2-3, is DSGVTQTPKHLITATGQRVTLRCSPRSGDLSVYWYQQSLDQGLQFLIQYYNGEERAKGNILERFSAQQFPDLHSELNLSSLELGDSALYFCASSVAFSGGFGTQYFGPGTRLTVL.

This chain joins TRBV10-2 and TRBJ1-2; D uncertain. The CDR3 runs 14 residues. Germline V gene sequence: CDR1 WSHSY, CDR2 SAAADI. The ends were cut back, 3 bases at V and 7 bases at J, with 15 bases in the middle. The CDR3 sequence is CASSDGGEVGGYTF. Here the CDR3 DNA reads TGCGCCAGCAGTGACGGAGGCGAGGTTGGTGGCTACACCTTC.

This chain uses TRBV6-5 with TRBJ2-1; TRBD2 matches at 12 bases. The CDR3 has 15 amino acids. The junction had 2 bases not matched to a gene; V was cut back by 6 bases and J by 2 bases. The germline V gene encodes CDR1 MNHEY and CDR2 SVGAGI. Written as DNA, the CDR3 is TGTGCCAGCAGCCGACTAGCGGGGGCCTACAATGAGCAGTTCTTC. The encoded protein is CASSRLAGAYNEQFF.

This sequence joins TRBV3-1 (or the pseudogene TRBV3-2) and TRBJ1-6, with 7 bases identical to TRBD1. The CDR3 runs 16 residues. V shed 2 bases and J 10 bases; nucleotides not matched to a gene: 11. Germline V CDR1 and CDR2: LGHDT, YNNKEL (reference sequence). The CDR3 sequence: CASSQLAGSGGSPLHF. For the CDR3, the DNA is TGTGCCAGCAGCCAACTCGCCGGCTCAGGGGGGTCACCCCTCCACTTT.

Remarks on this clone: Other DNA variants within this sample encode the same CDR3. The V call is TRBV20-1, the J call TRBJ2-7; D is possibly TRBD1 (5 bases). This CDR3 spans 12 amino acids. Germline lookup yields CDR1 DFQATT and CDR2 SNEGSKA (reference sequence). V dropped 6 bases and J dropped 1 base, with 10 bases sitting between them. In nucleotides, the CDR3 is TGCAGTGCAAGTAGACAGTCCTACGAGCAGTACTTC. Its protein product is CSASRQSYEQYF.

The chain has TRBV2 and TRBJ2-5, with D perhaps TRBD2 (5 bases). The CDR3 has 16 residues. V was clipped by 7 bases and J by 4 bases, with 22 bases between them. Germline V gene data show CDR1 as SNHLY and CDR2 as FYNNEI. The chain's CDR3 is CASNEGVRRARETQYF. CDR3 in DNA: TGTGCCAGCAACGAGGGAGTTCGGCGGGCACGAGAGACCCAGTACTTC. Filled out from reference TRBV2 and TRBJ2-5, the complete variable domain reads EPEVTQTPSHQVTQMGQEVILRCVPISNHLYFYWYRQILGQKVEFLVSFYNNEISEKSEIFDDQFSVERPDGSNFTLKIRSTKLEDSAMYFCASNEGVRRARETQYFGPGTRLLVL.

The CDR3 DNA follows: TGTGCCAGTAGTATAGCCCGGGACAGGGCCGATAACTATGGCTACACCTTC. Residues: CASSIARDRADNYGYTF. V gene TRBV19 combines with J gene TRBJ1-2; TRBD1 aligns across 9 bases. Trimming removed 1 base from V and 1 base from J; junction bases left unmatched: 7. Germline V gives CDR1 LNHDA, CDR2 SQIVND (reference sequence). This CDR3 region has 17 residues. Full variable domain (missing parts from reference TRBV19 and TRBJ1-2): DGGITQSPKYLFRKEGQNVTLSCEQNLNHDAMYWYRQDPGQGLRLIYYSQIVNDFQKGDIAEGYSVSREKKESFPLTVTSAQKNPTAFYLCASSIARDRADNYGYTFGSGTRLTVV.

This clone was counted once. The V call is TRBV25-1, the J call TRBJ2-7; 7 nucleotides agree with TRBD1. V shed 2 bases and J 5 bases; nucleotides not matched to a gene: 9. The CDR3 covers 15 residues. CDR1 and CDR2 (germline): MGHDK, SYGVNS. Written as DNA, the CDR3 is TGTGCCAGCAGTGAAACGGGACAGCGAGGGGACGAGCAGTACTTC. Encoded protein: CASSETGQRGDEQYF.

The chain couples TRBV25-1 to TRBJ1-5; possibly TRBD1 for D (6 bases). This CDR3 spans 14 amino acids. CDR1 is MGHDK and CDR2 is SYGVNS in the germline V gene. With 5 bases removed from V and 7 bases from J, the gap between germline ends came to 15 bases. CDR3 region: CASSNKGTSQPQHF. The CDR3 DNA sequence: TGTGCCAGCAGTAATAAGGGGACATCGCAGCCCCAGCATTTT.

This clone showed up just once. J is TRBJ2-7 and V is TRBV18; maybe TRBD2 (6 bases). Germline V gene data show CDR1 as KGHSH and CDR2 as LQKENI. This CDR3 contains 15 residues. The V and J ends lost 2 bases and 0 bases respectively, with 11 bases between them. Here the CDR3 reads CASSPGGRSSYEQYF. The DNA of the CDR3 is TGTGCCAGCTCACCAGGGGGGAGAAGCTCCTACGAGCAGTACTTC. Variable domain in full (rest from reference TRBV18 and TRBJ2-7): NAGVMQNPRHLVRRRGQEARLRCSPMKGHSHVYWYRQLPEEGLKFMVYLQKENIIDESGMPKERFSAEFPKEGPSILRIQQVVRGDSAAYFCASSPGGRSSYEQYFGPGTRLTVT.

This clone was found once. This chain connects TRBV3-1 (or the pseudogene TRBV3-2) to TRBJ1-1; D ambiguous. The CDR3 contains 19 residues. Germline V CDR1 and CDR2: LGHDT, YNNKEL (reference sequence). Trimming shortened V by 0 bases and J by 1 base, and 21 bases separated the two germline ends. As DNA, the CDR3 is TGTGCCAGCAGCCAAGATCTATGGTGTCCTCTATACTCGAACACTGAAGCTTTCTTT. The encoded protein is CASSQDLWCPLYSNTEAFF.